These 11 T cell receptor beta chains were all obtained from the same sample, sequenced in a study of OX40 agonist ivuxolimab in advanced cancers. Data came from immunoSEQ multiplex PCR; TCRdb stores just in-frame clones and leaves some out. The sample records 55,000 to 75,000 clones, 70% to 85% being singletons. Sequenced material: CD4+ or CD8+ T cells sorted from blood, taken in a trial of the OX40 agonist ivuxolimab. The receptor source for this set is an adult with an advanced solid tumor such as melanoma, head and neck, liver or kidney cancer.

This clone appeared a few times. The chain is built from TRBV18 and TRBJ2-5, with a tentative D call TRBD2 (6 bases). The ends were cut back, 8 bases at V and 4 bases at J, with 17 bases in the middle. Germline-derived CDR1 and CDR2 are KGHSH and LQKENI. This CDR3 has 14 amino acids. CDR3 nucleotides: TGTGCCAGCGCATCGGGGGTCGCACTAGAGACCCAGTACTTC. Translating gives CASASGVALETQYF. Combining the CDR3 with reference TRBV18 and TRBJ2-5 gives the whole variable domain NAGVMQNPRHLVRRRGQEARLRCSPMKGHSHVYWYRQLPEEGLKFMVYLQKENIIDESGMPKERFSAEFPKEGPSILRIQQVVRGDSAAYFCASASGVALETQYFGPGTRLLVL.

A single count supports this clone. The chain uses TRBV9 and TRBJ1-1; 7 nucleotides match TRBD1. Germline V gives CDR1 SGDLS, CDR2 YYNGEE. The V gene end was trimmed by 2 bases and the J gene end by 8 bases; junction bases not matched to a gene: 12. CDR3 length: 15 residues. DNA of the CDR3: TGTGCCAGCAGCGTTATACAGGGGCCTAGGGCCGAAGCTTTCTTT. Its protein product is CASSVIQGPRAEAFF.

This chain joins TRBV5-1 and TRBJ2-1; 9 bases fit TRBD1. CDR1 SGHRS and CDR2 YFSETQ come from the germline V gene. The CDR3 sequence is 15 residues long. J lost 15 bases, V lost 4 bases, and 17 bases had no gene match. The CDR3 DNA follows: TGCGCCAGCAGCCCGACAGGGGGAACGCAGAGTGGGCGGTTCTTC. Its translation: CASSPTGGTQSGRFF.

This sequence joins TRBV5-4 and TRBJ2-2, with D perhaps TRBD2 (5 bases). This CDR3 is built from 15 residues. Germline CDR1 SGHNT, CDR2 YYREEE (reference sequence). V was clipped by 4 bases and J by 7 bases, with 17 bases between them. CDR3 loop: CASSHGSFRGGELFF. The CDR3 nucleotides are TGTGCCAGCAGCCATGGGAGCTTTCGGGGCGGGGAGCTGTTTTTT. Full variable domain (outside the CDR3, taken from reference TRBV5-4 and TRBJ2-2): ETGVTQSPTHLIKTRGQQVTLRCSSQSGHNTVSWYQQALGQGPQFIFQYYREEENGRGNFPPRFSGLQFPNYSSELNVNALELDDSALYLCASSHGSFRGGELFFGEGSRLTVL.

V gene TRBV6-1 combines with J gene TRBJ2-7; tentatively, D is TRBD1 (5 bases). Trimming cost V 6 bases and J 4 bases, with 13 bases left between them. The CDR3 sequence is 13 residues long. Germline V gene data show CDR1 as MNHNS and CDR2 as SASEGT. DNA for the CDR3: TGTGCCAGCAGGAACACCCAGGGTTACGAGCAGTACTTC. It specifies CASRNTQGYEQYF.

The rearrangement links TRBV7-2 to TRBJ2-1; D gene ambiguous. Trimming cost V 1 base and J 15 bases, with 13 bases left between them. This CDR3 is 12 amino acids long. Germline V CDR1 and CDR2: SGHTA, FQGNSA. CDR3 protein: CASSLGEDSGFF. CDR3 sequence (DNA): TGTGCCAGCAGCTTAGGCGAGGATAGTGGGTTCTTC.

This clone was found once. The chain links TRBV5-1 to TRBJ1-1; maybe TRBD1 (6 bases). The CDR3 runs to 16 residues. Germline V gene sequence: CDR1 SGHRS, CDR2 YFSETQ. The germline V and J ends were trimmed by 4 bases and 4 bases, with 20 bases remaining between them. The CDR3 loop is CASSLTHPVGGTEAFF. DNA of the CDR3: TGCGCCAGCAGCCTGACCCATCCAGTAGGGGGCACTGAAGCTTTCTTT.

V is TRBV18 and J is TRBJ2-2; TRBD1 is a possible D gene (6 bases). Trimming cost V 6 bases and J 0 bases, with 14 bases left between them. Per germline, CDR1 KGHSH and CDR2 LQKENI. The CDR3 runs 16 residues. The DNA of the CDR3 is TGTGCCAGCTCCCGGGAAGGGGGTTCGAACACCGGGGAGCTGTTTTTT. Translating it yields CASSREGGSNTGELFF.

The rearrangement uses TRBV6-5 and TRBJ2-7; possibly TRBD1 for D (6 bases). Germline CDR1 reads MNHEY; CDR2 reads SVGAGI. Trimming shortened V by 2 bases and J by 3 bases, and 14 bases separated the two germline ends. The CDR3 is made up of 15 amino acids. CDR3 nucleotides: TGTGCCAGCAGTTACGACAGGACGTCCGTCTACGAGCAGTACTTC. It is translated as CASSYDRTSVYEQYF.

The gene calls are TRBV18 and TRBJ2-7, with D possibly being TRBD1 or TRBD2 (5 bases each). CDR1 KGHSH and CDR2 LQKENI come from the germline V gene. With 2 bases removed from V and 7 bases from J, the gap between germline ends came to 6 bases. CDR3 length equals 11 residues. The CDR3 loop reads CASSPGGEQYF. In DNA, the CDR3 is TGTGCCAGCTCACCAGGGGGAGAGCAGTACTTC.

This clone was seen at least ten times. Other DNA variants within this sample encode the same CDR3. The CDR3 protein is CASSVEGRGGTEAFF. The CDR3 coding sequence is TGTGCCAGCAGCGTCGAGGGCAGGGGAGGGACTGAAGCTTTCTTT. The chain combines TRBV9 with TRBJ1-1; tentatively, D is TRBD1 (6 bases). The CDR3 is 15 residues long. V lost 2 bases and J 5 bases, leaving 16 bases between the germline ends. Germline V lookup: CDR1 SGDLS, CDR2 YYNGEE. The full variable domain, with the rest looked up from reference TRBV9 and TRBJ1-1, is DSGVTQTPKHLITATGQRVTLRCSPRSGDLSVYWYQQSLDQGLQFLIQYYNGEERAKGNILERFSAQQFPDLHSELNLSSLELGDSALYFCASSVEGRGGTEAFFGQGTRLTVV.